The TCR beta chain under discussion was sequenced for a study of blood T cell repertoires in COVID-19 (dated by TCRdb to the early 2020s). A note on the overall study: Samples covering the acute and convalescent phases of COVID-19 were provided by collaborators in the United States, Italy and Spain. The prospective study material was composed of cDNA or gDNA derived from T cells, B-cell-depleted T cells, or PBMCs. The dataset comprised deeply sampled blood TCRbeta repertoires from subjects exposed to, actively infected with, or recovered from COVID-19. The repertoires were made available in a free public database intended to serve as a resource for research on the immune response to SARS-CoV-2. The samples were drawn from two sources: the first 160 participants of the ongoing ImmuneRACE study, and fewer than 1,500 subjects contributed by 6 global collaborators. The sample metadata nearly always contained a de-identified subject ID, COVID-19 status, age in years and sex. Where available, HLA class I and class II types were obtained from metadata supplied by the sample provider rather than from assay-based typing. What the authors observed across the whole study: How much clinical and demographic metadata was included differed by source and by participant, and the metadata was provided uncurated.

The germline V gene (reference sequence) sets CDR1 to SGHNT and CDR2 to YYREEE. Reading from cysteine to phenylalanine, the CDR3 counts 14 amino acids. The retained sequence is limited to the CDR3, 42 bases, with the frame set at the first base. For this chain, trimming is 5 bases at the V end and 8 bases at the J end, and the number of junction bases without a gene match is 2. TCRbeta CDR3 regions were amplified from genomic DNA by means of the immunoSEQ Assay, a bias-controlled multiplex PCR. In the authors' own workflow: Nucleated cell counts per sample were estimated from amplification of reference gene primers within the assay. Sequence reads were collapsed and filtered to measure the absolute abundance of every unique TCRbeta CDR3 rearrangement. For each sample, productive Simpson clonality was calculated as the square root of Simpson's diversity index over productive rearrangements. Not all clones reach the TCRdb copy of this immuneACCESS table, which keeps in-frame sequences only. Checked studies attribute under half of the gap to unresolved V genes and leave the rest unexplained. Clone size and V and J calls were adopted from that table, with D and trimming inferred from the DNA. Across this sample there are 200,000 to 250,000 clones, with about 83% seen only once. About 2% of the sample is taken by the ten largest.

Samples from volunteer blood donors who had recovered from COVID-19 were contributed by a second Seattle source. Whole blood was collected in K2EDTA tubes by collaborating institutions according to the institutions' own protocols. For TCRbeta analysis, collaborators shipped samples as frozen whole blood, isolated PBMCs, or DNA extracted from either of those sample types. This clone appeared a single time. No cognate antigen has been identified for it. No base quality values were provided; no much bigger clone lies one nucleotide off. The chain employs TRBV5-4 and TRBJ2-1; 15 of the junction bases match TRBD2. What was sequenced was peripheral blood. This TCR was recovered from a man aged 25-45 years who had recovered from COVID-19. CDR3 loop: CASSGTSGGYEQFF. The sequenced DNA is TGTGCCAGCAGTGGGACTAGCGGGGGGTATGAGCAGTTCTTC.